Listed below are T cell receptor beta chains from one sample, sequenced in a study of OX40 agonist ivuxolimab in advanced cancers. Repertoires were generated with immunoSEQ multiplex PCR, while TCRdb's copy carries only in-frame clones and drops some. Here the sample spans some 70,000 clones, around 84% being singletons. The sequences come from CD4+ or CD8+ T cells sorted from blood, collected in a trial of the OX40 agonist ivuxolimab. The source is an adult with an advanced solid tumor such as melanoma, head and neck, liver or kidney cancer. Both conserved end residues are part of each CDR3. The D gene is left open where the match is weak.

j_call d_call v_call cdr3_length cdr3_aa
TRBJ1-1 - TRBV5-1 13 CASSPQGNTEAFF
TRBJ1-2 TRBD1 TRBV4-2 17 CASSQDLTGQLSYGYTF
TRBJ2-7 - TRBV27 11 CASSLYYEQYF
TRBJ2-7 TRBD2 TRBV18 18 CASSLGTSGTYFSYEQYF
TRBJ2-7 - TRBV11-2 13 CASSLDLDYEQYF
TRBJ2-6 TRBD2 TRBV30 21 CAWRLQREVGSRFSGANVLTF
TRBJ2-5 - TRBV4-1 16 CASSRLGDLNRETQYF
TRBJ1-6 TRBD1 TRBV11-2 13 CASSQNRGGSLHF
TRBJ2-3 - TRBV21-1 18 CASRGWAGGPSSTDTQYF
TRBJ2-7 - TRBV6-5 15 CASSYSGLKGYEQYF
TRBJ2-1 TRBD1 TRBV30 15 CAWSVGTRGRNEQFF
TRBJ2-3 - TRBV5-4 16 CASSLEAGASTDTQYF
TRBJ1-4 - TRBV30 17 CAWSSGTTSATNEKLFF
TRBJ1-1 - TRBV23-1 17 CASSQLDGATVNTEAFF
TRBJ1-6 - TRBV30 15 CATELNQGYNSPLHF
TRBJ1-1 - TRBV5-6 14 CASKGQGMNTEAFF
TRBJ1-1 - TRBV10-3 15 CAISARGKDHTEAFF
TRBJ2-3 - TRBV9 9 CASTHQEYF
TRBJ1-2 TRBD1 TRBV28 14 CASSFGQGNTGYTF
TRBJ1-2 TRBD1 TRBV20-1 11 CSVGGDYGYTF
TRBJ2-5 - TRBV7-2 15 CASSPPGSWQETQYF
TRBJ2-6 - TRBV7-2 15 CASSLGVPGANVLTF
TRBJ2-3 - TRBV10-3 11 CAISWQDTQYF
TRBJ2-3 TRBD2 TRBV7-9 15 CASSLGGTRSSTQYF
TRBJ1-1 - TRBV6-1 14 CASSEGGHTFEAFF
TRBJ1-3 - TRBV2 14 CASSEREVGNTIYF
TRBJ2-1 TRBD2 TRBV18 16 CASSPPGGGIYNEQFF
TRBJ2-2 - TRBV6-6 13 CAKARGDTGELFF
TRBJ1-4 TRBD1 TRBV5-1 16 CASSSGRTGGNEKLFF
TRBJ1-3 - TRBV28 14 CASSLRGPGNTIYF
TRBJ1-6 - TRBV6-5 15 CASSYGAGTNSPLHF
TRBJ2-2 TRBD2 TRBV9 14 CASTSGGNTGELFF
TRBJ1-2 - TRBV7-2 11 CASSSPMGYTF
TRBJ1-1 - TRBV6-6 16 CASSSPVGGARTEAFF
TRBJ1-1 - TRBV6-5 12 CASSRPRGTAFF
TRBJ2-1 - TRBV10-3 16 CAISKLDGSSYNEQFF
TRBJ2-1 TRBD2 TRBV2 14 CAILSGGATNEQFF
TRBJ2-3 TRBD2 TRBV30 13 CAWSSGGFDTQYF
TRBJ2-3 TRBD1 TRBV28 15 CASSRLGQGASTQYF
TRBJ1-1 - TRBV6-5 13 CASSRDPGTEAFF
TRBJ1-2 - TRBV30 16 CAWSPGRIVANYGYTF
TRBJ1-2 - TRBV28 11 CASSLGARYTF
TRBJ2-1 TRBD2 TRBV7-9 19 CASSSRDRVPSGGNNEQFF
TRBJ1-2 - TRBV28 17 CASSLMWQKTADYGYTF
TRBJ1-1 - TRBV19 14 CASSISGVNTEAFF
TRBJ1-1 - TRBV6-6 12 CASTQKGPEAFF
TRBJ1-4 - TRBV4-1 14 CASARIGTDEKLFF
TRBJ2-5 TRBD1 TRBV5-6 15 CASSSRTGVRQTQYF
TRBJ1-2 - TRBV19 14 CASSLREKLAGYTF
TRBJ2-7 TRBD1 TRBV27 14 CASSSGTGGDEQYF
TRBJ2-2 - TRBV2 14 CASSGTELTGELFF
TRBJ1-6 - TRBV9 14 CASSVDGSRSPLHF
TRBJ2-5 - TRBV7-9 16 CASSPIGTDPEETQYF
TRBJ2-1 TRBD1 TRBV4-2 20 CASSQEVAHFWGQGYNEQFF
TRBJ1-2 TRBD1 TRBV6-6 14 CASSYSTGDYGYTF
TRBJ2-3 - TRBV5-4 14 CASSLAGITDTQYF
TRBJ1-3 - TRBV7-6 16 CASSATTASSGNTIYF
TRBJ1-1 - TRBV9 14 CASSVARNNTEAFF